This T cell receptor beta chain was captured by sequencing in a study of tumor-infiltrating lymphocytes in oesophageal squamous cell carcinoma (TCRdb year 2016). In its sample, this clonotype was seen many times. No cognate antigen has been identified for it. Base qualities are not provided; no much larger clone lies one nucleotide away. Preparation of the library involved PCR. The listed sequencing device is Illumina HiSeq 2000. TCRdb reprocessing: public reads trimmed at Q25 with fastp, clones called with MiXCR, in-frame beta chains kept. A single entry per CDR3 protein holds the most common genes and DNA from its merged rows. In this sample the table shows thousands of distinct CDR3 sequences, 15% to 19% of which occur a single time. Of the sample, about 13% is held by the ten largest clones. The sequence derives from a male donor with esophageal squamous cell carcinoma. Sequencing input: blood.

The DNA sequence is given as TGTGCCAGCAGTCCCGGACAGGGAAGATTCACAGATACGCAGTATTTT. This gives the protein CASSPGQGRFTDTQYF. The V and J segments used are TRBV27 and TRBJ2-3; TRBD1 aligns with 8 central bases. The CDR3, cysteine through phenylalanine, is 16 amino acids long. Here the CDR3 DNA is all that survives: 48 bases in frame from base 1. CDR1 and CDR2, looked up from the germline V gene (reference sequence), are MNHEY and SMNVEV. V is trimmed back by 5 bases and J by 2 bases, and the junction contains 9 bases that no gene match accounts for.